The rows below give T cell receptor beta chains drawn from one sample of a study of PD-L1 blockade in urothelial cancer. Clones were read by immunoSEQ multiplex PCR, and TCRdb kept only the in-frame ones, dropping some. The profile shows 90,000 to 130,000 clones, approximately 89% of them singletons. Source: PBMCs, taken around atezolizumab (anti-PD-L1) treatment. These receptors were collected from a man aged 60 to 69 with urothelial cancer. Both conserved end residues are part of each CDR3. A D gene is named only where the DNA matches it firmly. The size field is filled for only some rows; it gives once, few, many or a size class.

cdr3_nt cdr3_aa d_call cdr3_length j_call clone_size v_call
TGTGCCAGCAGTCGGGGGGCGAGAGTCCAAGAGACCCAGTACTTC CASSRGARVQETQYF NA 15 TRBJ2-5 NA TRBV28
TGTGCCAGCGCACTAGCGGTCTACGAGCAGTACTTC CASALAVYEQYF TRBD2 12 TRBJ2-7 NA TRBV6-5
TGCGCCAGCAGCCAAGTTGGACAGGGGGGAGATACGCAGTATTTT CASSQVGQGGDTQYF TRBD1 15 TRBJ2-3 few TRBV4-3
TGTGCCAGCAGCTCAGGGGTCTCCATATCCGAGCAGTACTTC CASSSGVSISEQYF NA 14 TRBJ2-7 NA TRBV9
TGCGCCAGCAGCTTGCAATTAGCGGGGGCCTCAGATACGCAGTATTTT CASSLQLAGASDTQYF TRBD2 16 TRBJ2-3 NA TRBV5-1
TGTGCCAGCAGTCCCGCGACTAGCGGGAGTTTTAGCGAGCAGTACTTC CASSPATSGSFSEQYF TRBD2 16 TRBJ2-7 NA TRBV2
TGCGCCAGCAGCCAACTGGCAACTGAAAAACTGTTTTTT CASSQLATEKLFF NA 13 TRBJ1-4 NA TRBV4-3
TGTGCCATCGCCTCGGACAGAACTGGGGCCAACGTCCTGACTTTC CAIASDRTGANVLTF NA 15 TRBJ2-6 NA TRBV10-3
TGTGCCAGCAGTTTTGCAGGGTCTAGCGAAGAGACCCAGTACTTC CASSFAGSSEETQYF NA 15 TRBJ2-5 NA TRBV28
TGTGCCAGCAGCTTACTCATAAGTAACTATGGCTACACCTTC CASSLLISNYGYTF NA 14 TRBJ1-2 once TRBV5-5
TGTGCCAGCAGTGAATCAGGGGGTAACCAGCCCCAGCATTTT CASSESGGNQPQHF TRBD1 14 TRBJ1-5 NA TRBV6-1
TGTGCCAGCAGCACTAGCGGGGGGGCCTACAATGAGCAGTTCTTC CASSTSGGAYNEQFF TRBD2 15 TRBJ2-1 NA TRBV11-3
TGCGCCAGCAGCTTGGTGGGACAGAACTACGAGCAGTACTTC CASSLVGQNYEQYF TRBD1 14 TRBJ2-7 NA TRBV5-1
TGCGCCAGCAGCTTCCAGGGGTCGAGGAACGAGCAGTACTTC CASSFQGSRNEQYF NA 14 TRBJ2-7 once TRBV5-1
TGTGCCAGCAGTTACTCCCCGGCAGGGGGCGATGAAAAACTGTTTTTT CASSYSPAGGDEKLFF TRBD1 16 TRBJ1-4 NA TRBV6-5
TGTGCCAGCTCACCTCCCTGGGGACTAGCGGACACCGGGGAGCTGTTTTTT CASSPPWGLADTGELFF TRBD2 17 TRBJ2-2 NA TRBV18
TGTGCCAGTAGTAGACTAGACGGGGGGGCGTTCACTGAAGCTTTCTTT CASSRLDGGAFTEAFF NA 16 TRBJ1-1 NA TRBV19
TGTGCCAGCAGCGTATCGGGGGGGCGGTCCGGGGAGCTGTTTTTT CASSVSGGRSGELFF TRBD2 15 TRBJ2-2 NA TRBV9
TGTGCCAGCAGTCCAGGACAGGGGGCTGGAACTAAGGGTGGCTACACCTTC CASSPGQGAGTKGGYTF TRBD1 17 TRBJ1-2 NA TRBV2
TGTGCCAGCAAAGAGTCAACTAATGAAAAACTGTTTTTT CASKESTNEKLFF NA 13 TRBJ1-4 NA TRBV18
TGCGCCAGCAGCCACGCCCTCCAACAGGGAAGGTGGGTGCCCCAGTACTTC CASSHALQQGRWVPQYF NA 17 TRBJ2-5 NA TRBV4-1
TGTGCCAGCAGTCCTGAGGGGGCCCCCCTAGGTTATGGCTACACCTTC CASSPEGAPLGYGYTF TRBD1 16 TRBJ1-2 once TRBV27
TGTGCCAGCAGGAGACTAGCGGGAGAGGACGAGCAGTACTTC CASRRLAGEDEQYF TRBD2 14 TRBJ2-7 once TRBV6-1
TGTGCCAGCAGTTCTCAACAGGGGGGAGTCTACGAGCAGTACTTC CASSSQQGGVYEQYF TRBD1 15 TRBJ2-7 NA TRBV28
TGTGCTAGCAGCTTGACATTAAACACTGAAGCTTTCTTT CASSLTLNTEAFF NA 13 TRBJ1-1 few TRBV7-7
TGTGCCAGCAGTGGGCTCGGGACAGGGGTCTACGAGCAGTACTTC CASSGLGTGVYEQYF TRBD1 15 TRBJ2-7 NA TRBV25-1
TGTGCCGCTCAGCGGGCCCCTGGCTATGGCTACACCTTC CAAQRAPGYGYTF NA 13 TRBJ1-2 NA TRBV6-1
TGTGCCAGCAGTCCTTCTAGCGGGAGGGGCTCCTACGAGCAGTACTTC CASSPSSGRGSYEQYF TRBD2 16 TRBJ2-7 NA TRBV28
TGTGCCAGCAGCCCGCTGTCGGCGGGGGGGCGGGGTGAGCAGTTCTTC CASSPLSAGGRGEQFF TRBD2 16 TRBJ2-1 NA TRBV5-4
TGTGCCAGCAGCTCAAAGCGCGATCCAACCTACAATGAGCAGTTCTTC CASSSKRDPTYNEQFF NA 16 TRBJ2-1 NA TRBV7-2
TGCGCCAGCAGCGTTAGCGGGGGGACGTACCAAGAGACCCAGTACTTC CASSVSGGTYQETQYF TRBD2 16 TRBJ2-5 NA TRBV5-1
TGTGCCAGCAGCTTAGGGGCTAGCGGGGGATTTGGCGAGCAGTACTTC CASSLGASGGFGEQYF TRBD2 16 TRBJ2-7 NA TRBV7-2
TGTGCCAGCTCACCGCGAACCGGGACAGGGGTAGTAGATACGCAGTATTTT CASSPRTGTGVVDTQYF TRBD1 17 TRBJ2-3 once TRBV18
TGTGCCATCAGTGATATAGCGGGAGTGTCCTACAATGAGCAGTTCTTC CAISDIAGVSYNEQFF TRBD2 16 TRBJ2-1 NA TRBV10-3
TGTGCCAGCAGGATACCGGGAGCTCAGTTCTTC CASRIPGAQFF NA 11 TRBJ2-1 NA TRBV6-5
TGTGCCAGCAGTTACTCGACTGGGACTACCAAGTACGAGCAGTACTTC CASSYSTGTTKYEQYF TRBD2 16 TRBJ2-7 NA TRBV6-6
TGTGCCACCACTAGGGGGCCGGGGGTTCGAGAGACCCAGTACTTC CATTRGPGVRETQYF NA 15 TRBJ2-5 NA TRBV5-3